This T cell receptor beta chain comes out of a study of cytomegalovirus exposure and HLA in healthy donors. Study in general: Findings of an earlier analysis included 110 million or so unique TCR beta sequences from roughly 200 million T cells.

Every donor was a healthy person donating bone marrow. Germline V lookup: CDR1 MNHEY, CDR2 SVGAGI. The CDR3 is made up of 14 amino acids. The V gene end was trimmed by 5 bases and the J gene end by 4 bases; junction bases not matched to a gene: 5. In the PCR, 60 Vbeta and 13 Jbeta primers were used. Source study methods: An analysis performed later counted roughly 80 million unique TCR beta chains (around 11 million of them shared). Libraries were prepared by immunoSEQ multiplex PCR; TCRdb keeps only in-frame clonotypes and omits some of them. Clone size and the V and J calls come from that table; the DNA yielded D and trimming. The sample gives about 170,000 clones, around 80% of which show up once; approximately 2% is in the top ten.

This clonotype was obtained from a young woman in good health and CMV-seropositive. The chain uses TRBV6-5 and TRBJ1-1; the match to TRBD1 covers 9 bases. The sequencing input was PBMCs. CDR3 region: CASSDGQGFTEAFF. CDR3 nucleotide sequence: TGTGCCAGCAGTGATGGACAGGGGTTCACTGAAGCTTTCTTT.